Each of the 23 T cell receptor beta chains below was sequenced from the same sample in a study of T cells in Graves' hyperthyroidism and ophthalmopathy. Regions amplified from RNA transcripts were the TCR beta CDR3 regions. A first-round RT-PCR of the TCR CDR3 used the HTBI primer set. TCRdb reprocessed the multiplex PCR reads with MiXCR, giving one entry per CDR3 protein. The repertoire holds hundreds of thousands of distinct CDR3 sequences, 15% to 18% seen once, with around 30% in the top ten. The sequenced sample consisted of blood. These receptors were obtained from a woman aged 18-35 years with Graves' hyperthyroidism that later progressed to Graves' ophthalmopathy.

This clonotype was detected ten times or more. The chain couples TRBV3-1 to TRBJ2-1, with a weak D call TRBD2 (5 bases). Trimming removed 5 bases at V and 0 bases at J, with 11 bases between. The germline CDR1 and CDR2 sequences are LGHDT and YNNKEL (reference sequence). The CDR3 length is 15 residues. The CDR3 DNA reads TGTGCCAGCAGCAAAACTAGGGCCTCCTACAATGAGCAGTTCTTC. It codes for CASSKTRASYNEQFF.

This clonotype was seen only a few times. The DNA of the CDR3 is TGTGCCAGCAGCGCGGACAGATCTACCTACGAGCAGTACTTC. Translating gives CASSADRSTYEQYF. The chain couples TRBV9 to TRBJ2-7; D may be TRBD1 (6 bases). The CDR3 is made up of 14 amino acids. V was clipped by 3 bases and J by 2 bases, with 12 bases between them. Looked up from germline, CDR1 is SGDLS and CDR2 is YYNGEE.

This clonotype was observed at least ten times. This sequence joins TRBV6-2 or TRBV6-3 and TRBJ1-5; tentatively, D is TRBD1 (5 bases). The germline V and J ends were trimmed by 5 bases and 4 bases, with 18 bases remaining between them. Germline V gene data show CDR1 as MNHEY and CDR2 as SVGEGT. The CDR3 is 16 residues long. The CDR3 is CASSHQRGRENQPQHF. For the CDR3, the DNA is TGTGCCAGCAGTCATCAGCGAGGCAGGGAGAATCAGCCCCAGCATTTT.

This clonotype was detected many times. In nucleotides, the CDR3 is TGTGCCAGCATCCAAAACACAGGGGGCGGTGAAGCTTTCTTT. This translates into CASIQNTGGGEAFF. The V call is TRBV6-1, the J call TRBJ1-1; TRBD1 agrees at 9 bases. The CDR3 has 14 amino acids. Unmatched junction bases numbered 10, after V lost 7 bases and J lost 7 bases. Germline V gene data show CDR1 as MNHNS and CDR2 as SASEGT.

This clonotype was counted at least ten times. The V call is TRBV20-1, the J call TRBJ1-2, with unresolved D. V lost 8 bases and J lost 0, with 10 bases in between. The CDR3 spans 12 residues. Germline V gives CDR1 DFQATT, CDR2 SNEGSKA (reference sequence). The CDR3 DNA reads TGCAGTCCCCAAGTGGCTAACTATGGCTACACCTTC. It is translated as CSPQVANYGYTF.

This clonotype appeared many times. This chain links TRBV9 with TRBJ2-1; no definite D call. The germline V and J ends were trimmed by 3 bases and 4 bases, with 8 bases remaining between them. Germline loops: CDR1 SGDLS, CDR2 YYNGEE. The CDR3 runs 13 residues. DNA of the CDR3: TGTGCCAGCAGCGAGTGGGCGTACAATGAGCAGTTCTTC. It is translated as CASSEWAYNEQFF.

This clonotype was counted at least ten times. V is TRBV27 and J is TRBJ1-2; possibly TRBD1 for D (6 bases). The CDR3 has 16 residues. CDR1 and CDR2 (germline): MNHEY, SMNVEV (reference sequence). V lost 0 bases and J 1 base, leaving 12 bases between the germline ends. The CDR3: CASSLSGGGLNYGYTF. The DNA of the CDR3 is TGTGCCAGCAGTTTATCCGGTGGGGGGCTTAACTATGGCTACACCTTC.

The rearrangement links TRBV20-1 to TRBJ2-7; 11 bases map to TRBD2. V lost 3 bases to trimming and J lost 7 bases; unmatched junction nucleotides: 8. This CDR3 contains 14 residues. The germline V gene has CDR1 DFQATT and CDR2 SNEGSKA (reference sequence). CDR3 residues: CSARGLADPLEQYF. The CDR3 DNA reads as TGCAGTGCTAGGGGACTAGCGGACCCTTTAGAGCAGTACTTC.

This clonotype was seen only once. This sequence joins TRBV28 and TRBJ2-7, with D maybe TRBD1 (6 bases). Germline CDR1 and CDR2: MDHEN and SYDVKM. V was clipped by 6 bases and J by 3 bases, with 15 bases between them. The length of the CDR3 is 14 residues. In DNA, the CDR3 is TGTGCCAGCAGGTCCGGACAGTGGGACTACGAGCAGTACTTC. Protein product: CASRSGQWDYEQYF.

The J gene is TRBJ2-3, the V gene TRBV28, with 12 bases matching TRBD2. Trimming took 5 bases from V and 6 from J; bases not matched to a gene: 18. From germline, CDR1 is MDHEN and CDR2 SYDVKM. The CDR3 has 19 residues. In nucleotides, the CDR3 is TGTGCCAGCAGTACCCTGTGGACTAGCGGGAACCGCGCGGGGGATACGCAGTATTTT. Its protein is CASSTLWTSGNRAGDTQYF. The full variable domain, in which reference TRBV28 and TRBJ2-3 provide the parts outside the CDR3, is DVKVTQSSRYLVKRTGEKVFLECVQDMDHENMFWYRQDPGLGLRLIYFSYDVKMKEKGDIPEGYSVSREKKERFSLILESASTNQTSMYLCASSTLWTSGNRAGDTQYFGPGTRLTVL.

This clonotype appeared many times. This chain connects TRBV5-1 to TRBJ2-7; D call uncertain. The V end was cut by 0 bases, the J end by 0 bases, with 19 bases between. CDR1 and CDR2 (germline): SGHRS, YFSETQ. The CDR3 is made up of 18 amino acids. In DNA, the CDR3 is TGCGCCAGCAGCTTGGGGTACGAGACAAGCTCCCGCTCCTACGAGCAGTACTTC. Translating it yields CASSLGYETSSRSYEQYF.

V gene TRBV30 combines with J gene TRBJ1-5, with 7 bases identical to TRBD1. CDR1 and CDR2 from the germline V gene are GTSNPN and SVGIG (reference sequence). The CDR3 has 15 amino acids. V trimming: 3 bases; J trimming: 3 bases; junction bases outside the gene matches: 8. CDR3 nucleotides: TGTGCCTGGAGGTGGACAGGCAGGACCAATCAGCCCCAGCATTTT. Its protein is CAWRWTGRTNQPQHF.

In the case of this clonotype: This is likely a read error, given that the CDR3 carries no conserved phenylalanine or tryptophan at its end. This rearrangement joins TRBV5-1 to TRBJ2-1, with 7 bases aligning to TRBD2. The germline V gene has CDR1 SGHRS and CDR2 YFSETQ. This CDR3 has 12 amino acids. Trimming removed 3 bases from V and 7 bases from J; junction bases left unmatched: 1. This chain's CDR3 is CASSSRENEQFS. CDR3 coding DNA: TGCGCCAGCAGCTCGCGGGAGAATGAGCAGTTCTCC.

Only a few counts were recorded for this clonotype. This chain links TRBV10-3 with TRBJ2-2; D call uncertain. Deletions cut 6 bases from V and 2 bases from J, with 7 bases between. The CDR3 is 13 residues long. Germline CDR1 is ENHRY and CDR2 is SYGVKD. The chain's CDR3 is CAIRVTNTGELFF. In DNA, the CDR3 is TGTGCCATCAGGGTCACAAACACCGGGGAGCTGTTTTTT.

To note about this clonotype: Compared with germline, one end of the junction differs, possibly owing to a read error. The V call is TRBV19, the J call TRBJ1-6; D is ambiguous. Germline CDR1 and CDR2: LNHDA and SQIVND (reference sequence). The length of the CDR3 is 13 residues. In DNA, the CDR3 is TGTGTCAGTCACGGAAGAGGGAATTCACCCCTCCACTTT. This encodes CVSHGRGNSPLHF.

This clonotype was observed many times. The chain has TRBV27 and TRBJ2-7, with TRBD2 matching over 8 bases. The CDR3 covers 15 residues. Germline CDR1 reads MNHEY; CDR2 reads SMNVEV (reference sequence). V was clipped by 3 bases and J by 7 bases; unmatched bases: 11. The CDR3 reads CASSLTSESHREQYF. CDR3 sequence (DNA): TGTGCCAGCAGTTTGACTAGCGAGTCTCACAGGGAGCAGTACTTC.

This chain uses TRBV18 with TRBJ2-1; D is unclear. The V and J ends lost 2 bases and 4 bases respectively, with 12 bases between them. CDR1 is KGHSH, CDR2 LQKENI, per germline. The CDR3 contains 15 residues. The DNA of the CDR3 is TGTGCCAGCTCACCAGCAAGTTCCCTTTACAATGAGCAGTTCTTC. Translating it yields CASSPASSLYNEQFF.

This clonotype was found a few times. V gene TRBV14 combines with J gene TRBJ1-6; D perhaps matches TRBD1 (6 bases). Germline assignment: CDR1 SGHDN and CDR2 FVKESK. The CDR3 runs to 15 residues. Trimming stripped 8 bases from V and 6 bases from J, with 17 bases between. CDR3 loop: CASVPLRGRNSPLHF. CDR3 sequence (DNA): TGTGCCAGCGTCCCCTTACGGGGGCGTAATTCACCCCTCCACTTT.

This clonotype was detected many times. As DNA, the CDR3 is TGTGCCAGCAGCCGTTCGGGACTAGCGGGAGTTCTGAACACCGGGGAGCTGTTTTTT. It specifies CASSRSGLAGVLNTGELFF. J is TRBJ2-2 and V is TRBV3-1; 14 positions agree with TRBD2. After removal of 4 bases from V and 1 base from J, the junction contained 8 bases not matched to a gene. The CDR3 has 19 residues. CDR1 and CDR2 from the germline V gene are LGHDT and YNNKEL (reference sequence).

This clonotype was seen a few times. The CDR3 here is CSARSSGANVLTF. In nucleotides, the CDR3 is TGCAGTGCTAGAAGCTCTGGGGCCAACGTCCTGACTTTC. The rearrangement uses TRBV20-1 and TRBJ2-6; no firm D call. Germline loops: CDR1 DFQATT, CDR2 SNEGSKA (reference sequence). Between the trimmed V and J ends, which lost 2 bases and 0 bases, there was a span of 2 bases. The CDR3 extends over 13 amino acids.

On this clonotype: This may come from a read error, since a much larger clone is one base off. The chain recombines TRBV2 with TRBJ1-3, with unresolved D. This CDR3 comprises 11 residues. Per germline, CDR1 SNHLY and CDR2 FYNNEI. Trimming removed 7 bases at V and 8 bases at J, with 9 bases between. The CDR3 here is CASTQEDTIYF. The CDR3 coding sequence is TGTGCCAGCACCCAAGAGGACACCATATATTTT.

This clonotype was detected ten times or more. The chain employs TRBV9 and TRBJ2-1; 7 bases map to TRBD2. Germline CDR1 SGDLS, CDR2 YYNGEE. V lost 0 bases and J lost 4; bases outside the gene matches: 4. The CDR3 is made up of 15 amino acids. CDR3 DNA: TGTGCCAGCAGCGTAGTGTCTAGCGGATACAATGAGCAGTTCTTC. It yields the protein CASSVVSSGYNEQFF.

This clonotype showed up many times. The chain has TRBV11-1 and TRBJ2-1; 8 nucleotides line up with TRBD2. The length of the CDR3 is 17 residues. Germline CDR1 is SGHAT and CDR2 is FQDESV (reference sequence). After removal of 1 base from V and 7 bases from J, the junction contained 12 bases not matched to a gene. For the CDR3, the DNA is TGTGCCAGCAGCTTAGGGCCGAGCGGGAGAACTTGGAATGAGCAGTTCTTC. Its protein is CASSLGPSGRTWNEQFF. Filled out from reference TRBV11-1 and TRBJ2-1, the complete variable domain reads EAEVAQSPRYKITEKSQAVAFWCDPISGHATLYWYRQILGQGPELLVQFQDESVVDDSQLPKDRFSAERLKGVDSTLKIQPAELGDSAMYLCASSLGPSGRTWNEQFFGPGTRLTVL.